The 30 T cell receptor beta chains listed next were all sequenced from one sample in a study of lymphopenia after photon versus proton radiotherapy (dated by TCRdb to between 2018 and 2020). Library preparation was by the immunoSEQ multiplex PCR assay. As stored in TCRdb, this immuneACCESS dataset retains in-frame rearrangements with V and J assigned. A fraction of the clones does not appear; measured against another copy, unresolved V genes explain less than half of the discrepancy, and the remainder lacks a known reason. The sample profile shows tens of thousands of clones; roughly 90% of them were found once. Clones ranked in the top ten supply approximately 2.9% of the sample. Sequencing used peripheral blood, obtained from a patient treated with photon-based radiotherapy. These receptors all come from a woman in her 70s with pancreatic cancer.

V is TRBV28 and J is TRBJ2-4; D uncertain. Germline CDR1 is MDHEN and CDR2 is SYDVKM. This CDR3 is 14 amino acids long. Trimming took off 5 bases at V and 4 bases at J, with 12 bases between the two ends. CDR3 DNA sequence: TGTGCCAGCAGTCGTGAAATTGCGAAAAACATTCAGTACTTC. Translated, it gives CASSREIAKNIQYF.

This chain connects TRBV5-6 to TRBJ2-1; D unclear. Germline-derived CDR1 and CDR2 are SGHDT and YYEEEE. The CDR3 is 13 residues long. With 1 base removed from V and 11 bases from J, the gap between germline ends came to 13 bases. Here the CDR3 reads CASSLMLFRQQFF. DNA for the CDR3: TGTGCCAGCAGCTTGATGTTGTTCCGGCAGCAGTTCTTC.

This sequence joins TRBV7-9 and TRBJ2-5; D perhaps matches TRBD1 (6 bases). CDR1 and CDR2 (germline): SEHNR, FQNEAQ (reference sequence). CDR3 length: 14 amino acids. Trimming took 5 bases from V and 4 from J, leaving 14 bases between them. This CDR3 reads CASSATGLGETQYF. CDR3 sequence (DNA): TGTGCCAGCAGCGCTACAGGGTTAGGAGAGACCCAGTACTTC.

This clone has only one observation. The chain carries TRBV7-6 and TRBJ2-7; D not resolved. The CDR3 has 15 amino acids. Germline V gene lookup returns CDR1 SGHVS and CDR2 FNYEAQ. The V end was cut by 4 bases, the J end by 2 bases, with 15 bases between. CDR3 amino acids: CASSSLMDRPYEQYF. DNA for the CDR3: TGTGCCAGCAGCTCCCTAATGGACCGTCCCTACGAGCAGTACTTC.

The chain is built from TRBV19 and TRBJ2-1, with D unclear. V dropped 5 bases and J dropped 1 base, with 15 bases sitting between them. This CDR3 is 16 amino acids long. From germline, CDR1 is LNHDA and CDR2 SQIVND (reference sequence). The CDR3 region is CASSWPPFRSYNEQFF. The CDR3 DNA is TGTGCCAGTAGTTGGCCCCCCTTTAGGTCCTACAATGAGCAGTTCTTC.

The CDR3 sequence is CASSLLVDTILNEQFF. CDR3 coding DNA: TGTGCCAGCAGTTTACTAGTCGACACTATTCTTAATGAGCAGTTCTTC. This rearrangement joins TRBV28 to TRBJ2-1; D is uncertain. CDR1 is MDHEN and CDR2 is SYDVKM in the germline V gene. There are 16 residues in the CDR3. Deletions cut 2 bases from V and 7 bases from J, with 18 bases between. Looking up the rest from reference TRBV28 and TRBJ2-1 gives the full variable domain: DVKVTQSSRYLVKRTGEKVFLECVQDMDHENMFWYRQDPGLGLRLIYFSYDVKMKEKGDIPEGYSVSREKKERFSLILESASTNQTSMYLCASSLLVDTILNEQFFGPGTRLTVL.

J is TRBJ2-3 and V is TRBV4-1, with TRBD2 matching 7 bases. The CDR3 contains 14 residues. V was pared by 3 bases and J by 6 bases, with 6 bases of the junction left unmatched. Germline V CDR1 and CDR2: MGHRA, YSYEKL. CDR3 nucleotides: TGCGCCAGCAGCCATAGCGGGCGGGGCGATACGCAGTATTTT. As protein: CASSHSGRGDTQYF.

The J gene is TRBJ2-1, the V gene TRBV7-8; TRBD1 might be the D (5 bases). Trimming shortened V by 5 bases and J by 12 bases, and 32 bases separated the two germline ends. The CDR3 runs 18 residues. Germline assignment: CDR1 SGHVS and CDR2 FQNEAQ. The CDR3 protein is CASSLGAGGAGSPLWQFF. The CDR3 DNA follows: TGTGCCAGCAGCCTCGGCGCCGGCGGTGCAGGGTCCCCCCTGTGGCAGTTCTTC.

CDR3 sequence: CASRTTSLAGEANEQFF. The CDR3 nucleotides read TGTGCCAGCAGGACCACATCACTAGCGGGAGAGGCCAATGAGCAGTTCTTC. The rearrangement joins TRBV28 to TRBJ2-1; TRBD2 matches 11 bases. In germline, CDR1 is MDHEN, CDR2 SYDVKM. The V segment lost 6 bases and the J segment 6 bases; nucleotides outside the gene matches: 13. The CDR3 is 17 residues long. Together with reference TRBV28 and TRBJ2-1, the CDR3 gives the full variable domain: DVKVTQSSRYLVKRTGEKVFLECVQDMDHENMFWYRQDPGLGLRLIYFSYDVKMKEKGDIPEGYSVSREKKERFSLILESASTNQTSMYLCASRTTSLAGEANEQFFGPGTRLTVL.

This rearrangement joins TRBV6-5 to TRBJ1-5; D not resolved. The germline V gene encodes CDR1 MNHEY and CDR2 SVGAGI. Trimming shortened V by 8 bases and J by 4 bases, and 3 bases separated the two germline ends. CDR3 size: 10 residues. This CDR3 reads CASGNQPQHF. CDR3 sequence (DNA): TGTGCCAGCGGAAATCAGCCCCAGCATTTT.

CDR3 amino acids: CASSLGPTANTEAFF. DNA for the CDR3: TGTGCCAGCAGCTTGGGGCCGACCGCGAACACTGAAGCTTTCTTT. The V call is TRBV5-6, the J call TRBJ1-1; no reliable D call. Germline CDR1 and CDR2: SGHDT and YYEEEE. The ends were cut back, 0 bases at V and 1 base at J, with 10 bases in the middle. The CDR3 has 15 residues.

The chain employs TRBV27 and TRBJ2-3; 14 bases align to TRBD2. Trimming removed 0 bases from V and 5 bases from J; junction bases left unmatched: 1. Germline lookup yields CDR1 MNHEY and CDR2 SMNVEV (reference sequence). CDR3 length: 16 residues. CDR3 sequence: CASSLSGLAGGDTQYF. The CDR3 nucleotides are TGTGCCAGCAGTTTATCCGGACTAGCGGGAGGAGATACGCAGTATTTT.

The chain is built from TRBV7-2 and TRBJ2-5, with 11 bases matching TRBD2. Germline loops: CDR1 SGHTA, CDR2 FQGNSA. V shed 1 base and J 5 bases; nucleotides not matched to a gene: 9. This CDR3 is built from 17 residues. This CDR3 reads CASSLVSSSGRHETQYF. In nucleotides, the CDR3 is TGTGCCAGCAGCTTAGTGTCATCTAGCGGGAGGCATGAGACCCAGTACTTC. Complete variable domain (other parts from reference TRBV7-2 and TRBJ2-5): GAGVSQSPSNKVTEKGKDVELRCDPISGHTALYWYRQSLGQGLEFLIYFQGNSAPDKSGLPSDRFSAERTGGSVSTLTIQRTQQEDSAVYLCASSLVSSSGRHETQYFGPGTRLLVL.

The genes are TRBV9 and TRBJ2-2, with D perhaps TRBD1 or TRBD2 (5 bases each). The V and J ends lost 4 bases and 4 bases respectively, with 14 bases between them. Germline V gene data show CDR1 as SGDLS and CDR2 as YYNGEE. This CDR3 region has 15 residues. The CDR3 nucleotides read TGTGCCAGCAGCCTAACGTTCGGGGCCACCGGGGAGCTGTTTTTT. Translating it yields CASSLTFGATGELFF.

The V call is TRBV6-5, the J call TRBJ1-2, with 8 bases that match TRBD1. Trimming took 6 bases from V and 5 from J; bases not matched to a gene: 5. This CDR3 has 13 residues. The germline V gene encodes CDR1 MNHEY and CDR2 SVGAGI. For the CDR3, the DNA is TGTGCCAGCAGACGACAGGGGCGTTATGGCTACACCTTC. Translation gives CASRRQGRYGYTF.

V gene TRBV6-1 combines with J gene TRBJ2-1; D is uncertain. Germline-derived CDR1 and CDR2 are MNHNS and SASEGT. The CDR3 is 14 amino acids. The V gene lost 7 bases and the J gene lost 0 bases, with 10 bases spanning the gap. DNA for the CDR3: TGTGCCAGCACCCCGGGTCTCTCCTACAATGAGCAGTTCTTC. The encoded protein is CASTPGLSYNEQFF.

This clone appeared a single time. This chain joins TRBV7-3 and TRBJ2-3; D is possibly TRBD2 (5 bases). With 5 bases removed from V and 1 base from J, the gap between germline ends came to 10 bases. From germline, CDR1 is SGHTA and CDR2 FQGTGA. The CDR3 runs 14 residues. Written as DNA, the CDR3 is TGTGCCAGCAGCGAATATAGCGGCACAGATACGCAGTATTTT. Translating it yields CASSEYSGTDTQYF.

The V gene is TRBV5-6, the J gene TRBJ2-5; the D gene is possibly TRBD2 (5 bases). The CDR3 runs 14 residues. Trimming stripped 4 bases from V and 5 bases from J, with 15 bases between. Germline CDR1 and CDR2: SGHDT and YYEEEE. CDR3 coding DNA: TGTGCCAGCAGCACTTCGGGGTCCCTCGAGACCCAGTACTTC. Protein product: CASSTSGSLETQYF.

The rearrangement links TRBV29-1 to TRBJ2-3; D possibly corresponds to TRBD2 (6 bases). Germline V gene sequence: CDR1 SQVTM, CDR2 ANQGSEA. This CDR3 comprises 14 residues. V lost 4 bases and J 0 bases, leaving 11 bases between the germline ends. The CDR3 is CSVVQAGSTDTQYF. In DNA form, the CDR3 reads TGCAGCGTTGTACAAGCGGGTAGCACAGATACGCAGTATTTT.

The chain is built from TRBV4-3 and TRBJ2-2; no definite D call. The CDR3 is 14 amino acids. CDR1 and CDR2 (germline): LGHNA, YSLEER. Trimming took off 0 bases at V and 1 base at J, with 3 bases between the two ends. This CDR3 reads CASSQEQNTGELFF. The CDR3 DNA sequence: TGCGCCAGCAGCCAAGAGCAGAACACCGGGGAGCTGTTTTTT.

CDR3 residues: CASSLEGGDYNEQFF. In DNA form, the CDR3 reads TGTGCCAGCAGCTTAGAGGGAGGTGACTACAATGAGCAGTTCTTC. This chain links TRBV7-9 with TRBJ2-1, with a tentative D call TRBD2 (6 bases). Per germline, CDR1 SEHNR and CDR2 FQNEAQ (reference sequence). CDR3 size: 15 residues. V lost 1 base, J lost 3 bases, and 10 bases lay in between.

This clone was observed once. The chain recombines TRBV19 with TRBJ2-7, with 8 bases aligning to TRBD2. With V trimmed by 8 bases and J by 10 bases, 7 bases remained unmatched. The length of the CDR3 is 11 residues. Germline V CDR1 and CDR2: LNHDA, SQIVND (reference sequence). CDR3 protein: CASRAGEEQYF. For the CDR3, the DNA is TGTGCCAGTCGAGCGGGAGAGGAACAGTACTTC.

J is TRBJ2-1 and V is TRBV29-1; 9 bases match TRBD2. Germline V gene data show CDR1 as SQVTM and CDR2 as ANQGSEA. Trimming took 7 bases from V and 4 from J; bases not matched to a gene: 8. CDR3 length equals 14 residues. The CDR3 protein is CSAKLAGLYNEQFF. Here the CDR3 DNA reads TGCAGCGCAAAACTAGCGGGCCTATACAATGAGCAGTTCTTC.

V and J are TRBV7-2 and TRBJ2-5; no definite D call. CDR1 and CDR2 from the germline V gene are SGHTA and FQGNSA. This CDR3 spans 14 amino acids. V gave up 0 bases and J gave up 2 bases, with 7 bases separating them. CDR3 residues: CASSLAGSQETQYF. CDR3 in DNA: TGTGCCAGCAGCTTAGCCGGCAGTCAAGAGACCCAGTACTTC. The variable domain in full, with the rest retrieved from reference TRBV7-2 and TRBJ2-5, is GAGVSQSPSNKVTEKGKDVELRCDPISGHTALYWYRQSLGQGLEFLIYFQGNSAPDKSGLPSDRFSAERTGGSVSTLTIQRTQQEDSAVYLCASSLAGSQETQYFGPGTRLLVL.

The rearrangement joins TRBV28 to TRBJ1-1; unclear D gene. Germline lookup yields CDR1 MDHEN and CDR2 SYDVKM. Deletions cut 7 bases from V and 4 bases from J, with 13 bases between. The CDR3 contains 13 residues. The CDR3 DNA reads as TGTGCCAGCACCCTCGGACTCGGCACTGAAGCTTTCTTT. Translated: CASTLGLGTEAFF.

The chain carries TRBV5-1 and TRBJ2-2; D is tentatively TRBD1 or TRBD2 (5 bases each). Germline V gene lookup returns CDR1 SGHRS and CDR2 YFSETQ. There are 16 residues in the CDR3. Trimming removed 5 bases from V and 4 bases from J, with 18 bases in between. The CDR3 coding sequence is TGCGCCAGCAGGCCGAATTCCGGGACGTTCACCGGGGAGCTGTTTTTT. As protein: CASRPNSGTFTGELFF.

The genes are TRBV28 and TRBJ2-2; D is unresolved. Trimming stripped 6 bases from V and 4 bases from J, with 6 bases between. CDR1 MDHEN and CDR2 SYDVKM come from the germline V gene. The CDR3 has 12 residues. The CDR3 region has the DNA TGTGCCAGCAGGGGATTCACCGGGGAGCTGTTTTTT. It is translated as CASRGFTGELFF.

The gene calls are TRBV2 and TRBJ2-5; TRBD1 or TRBD2 may be the D gene (5 bases each). Germline CDR1 reads SNHLY; CDR2 reads FYNNEI. V lost 4 bases and J lost 4, with 7 bases in between. The CDR3 loop spans 12 amino acids. The CDR3 here is CASSGGTETQYF. The CDR3 nucleotides read TGTGCCAGCAGTGGAGGGACAGAGACCCAGTACTTC.

This clone appeared once. This CDR3 reads CSVEGGTGASYNEQFF. The CDR3 coding sequence is TGCAGCGTTGAAGGAGGGACTGGTGCATCCTACAATGAGCAGTTCTTC. The chain is built from TRBV29-1 and TRBJ2-1; D might be TRBD2 (6 bases). CDR1 and CDR2 from the germline V gene are SQVTM and ANQGSEA. CDR3 length equals 16 residues. Trimming shortened V by 1 base and J by 1 base, and 14 bases separated the two germline ends.

The chain carries TRBV29-1 and TRBJ2-1; the D gene is possibly TRBD2 (6 bases). The V end was cut by 7 bases, the J end by 4 bases, with 17 bases between. Germline CDR1 reads SQVTM; CDR2 reads ANQGSEA. This CDR3 comprises 14 residues. This chain's CDR3 is CSAAPGAGYNEQFF. The CDR3 DNA follows: TGCAGCGCCGCACCTGGGGCGGGATACAATGAGCAGTTCTTC.